One and the same sample provided the 2 T cell receptor beta chains below, sequenced in a study of T cell responses to AZD1222 COVID-19 vaccine. Repertoires were generated with immunoSEQ multiplex PCR, while TCRdb's copy carries only in-frame clones and drops some. Found here are about 96,000 clones, approximately 90% of them singletons; the top ten hold roughly 2.7%. Material: peripheral blood, obtained on day 0 of AZD1222 vaccination. These receptors all come from an adult in good health.

The chain recombines TRBV5-1 with TRBJ2-1; the match to TRBD1 covers 9 bases. CDR1 and CDR2 from the germline V gene are SGHRS and YFSETQ. J gave up 6 bases and V 3 bases, and 4 bases lay outside the gene matches. This CDR3 is 14 amino acids long. CDR3 loop: CASSSQGALNEQFF. As DNA, the CDR3 is TGCGCCAGCAGCTCACAGGGGGCCCTCAATGAGCAGTTCTTC. Filled out from reference TRBV5-1 and TRBJ2-1, the complete variable domain reads KAGVTQTPRYLIKTRGQQVTLSCSPISGHRSVSWYQQTPGQGLQFLFEYFSETQRNKGNFPGRFSGRQFSNSRSEMNVSTLELGDSALYLCASSSQGALNEQFFGPGTRLTVL.

V gene TRBV24-1 combines with J gene TRBJ2-1; TRBD2 matches at 16 bases. CDR1 is KGHDR and CDR2 is SFDVKD in the germline V gene. With 6 bases clipped from V and 5 bases from J, the junction kept 21 bases outside the gene matches. CDR3 length equals 22 residues. The CDR3, as DNA: TGTGCCACCAGTTCAACCCGCGCCGGGACTAGCGGGAGGGCCGTCTTCGACAATGAGCAGTTCTTC. This gives the protein CATSSTRAGTSGRAVFDNEQFF.